The 12 T cell receptor beta chains below come from one sample, sequenced in a study of blood T cell repertoires in COVID-19. Sequenced by immunoSEQ multiplex PCR; TCRdb stores in-frame clones only, minus some. This sample has around 130,000 clones; approximately 83% occur once, and the top ten carry about 9.6%. Input material: peripheral blood. These receptors were taken from a man in his forties with active or convalescent COVID-19.

The chain recombines TRBV6-2 or TRBV6-3 with TRBJ2-7, with D possibly being TRBD1 (6 bases). V lost 9 bases, J lost 5 bases, and 17 bases lay in between. The germline gives CDR1 MNHEY, CDR2 SVGEGT. The CDR3 is 13 residues long. This CDR3 reads CASSLTGIHEQYF. The CDR3 DNA sequence: TGTGCCAGTAGCCTAACAGGGATCCACGAGCAGTACTTC.

V usage is TRBV30 and J usage is TRBJ1-4; D uncertain. The V end lost 0 bases, the J end lost 7 bases, and 12 bases lay between the germline ends. This CDR3 spans 14 amino acids. The germline gives CDR1 GTSNPN, CDR2 SVGIG (reference sequence). This chain's CDR3 is CAWSVLATGEKLFF. In DNA, the CDR3 is TGTGCCTGGAGTGTATTGGCTACGGGTGAAAAACTGTTTTTT.

The V and J genes are TRBV27 and TRBJ1-2; tentatively, D is TRBD1 (6 bases). The V end was cut by 5 bases, the J end by 4 bases, with 11 bases between. In germline, CDR1 is MNHEY, CDR2 SMNVEV (reference sequence). The CDR3 loop spans 13 amino acids. The CDR3 sequence: CASSRTALYGYTF. In DNA, the CDR3 is TGTGCCAGCAGTCGGACAGCTCTCTATGGCTACACCTTC.

In this sample, this clone turned up many times. The rearrangement joins TRBV18 to TRBJ1-2; tentative D call: TRBD1 (5 bases). The CDR3 length is 15 residues. The germline V and J ends were trimmed by 2 bases and 4 bases, with 14 bases remaining between them. Germline V gives CDR1 KGHSH, CDR2 LQKENI. The CDR3: CASSPSGGVGYGYTF. The DNA for the CDR3 is TGTGCCAGCTCACCATCGGGGGGAGTCGGCTATGGCTACACCTTC.

The table lists this clone with a count of one. The chain employs TRBV7-9 and TRBJ1-6; maybe TRBD1 (6 bases). The ends were cut back, 6 bases at V and 13 bases at J, with 22 bases in the middle. The CDR3 extends over 15 amino acids. Germline V gene sequence: CDR1 SEHNR, CDR2 FQNEAQ (reference sequence). CDR3 sequence reads: CASRPRGMGDFPLHF. CDR3 sequence (DNA): TGTGCCAGCAGGCCTAGGGGGATGGGTGATTTCCCCCTCCACTTT.

The rearrangement uses TRBV12-3 or TRBV12-4 and TRBJ1-2, with D tentatively TRBD1 (6 bases). The CDR3 consists of 13 residues. The V end was cut by 5 bases, the J end by 9 bases, with 16 bases between. Here the CDR3 reads CASSRGGPFRYTF. The CDR3 DNA reads as TGTGCCAGCAGTCGAGGGGGTCCCTTCCGCTACACCTTC.

V usage is TRBV20-1 and J usage is TRBJ2-7, with TRBD1 identical over 7 bases. Germline loops: CDR1 DFQATT, CDR2 SNEGSKA (reference sequence). CDR3 length: 11 amino acids. The trim removed 6 bases at V and 1 base at J, leaving 0 bases unmatched. CDR3 residues: CSAGQSYEQYF. CDR3 nucleotide sequence: TGCAGTGCGGGACAGTCCTACGAGCAGTACTTC.

V gene TRBV3-1 (or the pseudogene TRBV3-2) combines with J gene TRBJ1-1; no firm D call. The CDR3 is 16 amino acids. Germline CDR1 LGHDT, CDR2 YNNKEL (reference sequence). V was clipped by 0 bases and J by 1 base, with 12 bases between them. In DNA form, the CDR3 reads TGTGCCAGCAGCCAAGATGAAAGACAACCGAACACTGAAGCTTTCTTT. Amino acid sequence: CASSQDERQPNTEAFF.

The chain combines TRBV11-2 with TRBJ1-1; D call uncertain. Germline CDR1 reads SGHAT; CDR2 reads FQNNGV. CDR3 length equals 14 residues. The V end lost 5 bases, the J end lost 2 bases, and 12 bases lay between the germline ends. The DNA for the CDR3 is TGTGCCAGCAGCCCAGAGCGCTCTAACACTGAAGCTTTCTTT. Its protein is CASSPERSNTEAFF.

V and J are TRBV21-1 and TRBJ2-5; TRBD1 was called by the table and not checked on the DNA. TRBV21-1 is marked as a pseudogene. CDR3 length: 18 amino acids. CDR3 sequence: CASSKAGDRREGTETQYF. The CDR3 DNA reads TGTGCCAGCAGCAAAGCCGGAGACAGGAGAGAGGGTACGGAGACCCAGTACTTC.

V and J are TRBV19 and TRBJ2-3, with 9 bases matching TRBD1. The CDR3 length is 17 residues. In germline, CDR1 is LNHDA, CDR2 SQIVND (reference sequence). The trim removed 6 bases at V and 4 bases at J, leaving 14 bases unmatched. CDR3: CASRKLPGQGFSDTQYF. The CDR3 nucleotides are TGTGCCAGTAGGAAGCTTCCGGGACAGGGATTTTCAGATACGCAGTATTTT.

V is TRBV6-6 and J is TRBJ2-3, with D possibly being TRBD1 (6 bases). The CDR3 extends over 15 amino acids. Germline V CDR1 and CDR2: MNHNY, SVGAGI (reference sequence). With 9 bases removed from V and 1 base from J, the gap between germline ends came to 17 bases. The CDR3 spells CASLLGDIRTDTQYF. The CDR3 nucleotides read TGTGCCAGTCTACTCGGGGACATACGCACAGATACGCAGTATTTT.